This section outlines one T cell receptor (beta chain) sequence together with its context. Between the trimmed V and J ends, which lost 4 bases and 7 bases, there was a span of 16 bases. This CDR3 spans 14 amino acids. Germline V gives CDR1 SEHNR, CDR2 FQNEAQ (reference sequence). The data belong to a study of blood T cell repertoires in COVID-19. The method was immunoSEQ multiplex PCR; TCRdb's version includes in-frame clones alone and lacks a portion of them. The sample yields 140,000 or so clones, 85% to 90% seen once. The J gene is TRBJ1-2, the V gene TRBV7-9; D gene uncertain. The sample consisted of peripheral blood. The source is a woman older than 75 with acute or convalescent COVID-19. The CDR3 coding sequence is TGTGCCAGCAGCTCCCCACTTCTTTCCGCTGGCTACACCTTC. Translation gives CASSSPLLSAGYTF.